This is a list of T cell receptor beta chains from one sample in a study of blood T cell repertoires in COVID-19. Libraries were prepared by immunoSEQ multiplex PCR; TCRdb keeps only in-frame clonotypes and omits some of them. The sample carries some 60,000 clones, 84% recorded once. Input material: peripheral blood. The receptors stem from a man of 80 years or more with COVID-19, enrolled during active disease. Both conserved end residues are part of each CDR3. Each record gives: V gene, J gene, D gene, clone size, CDR3 DNA, CDR3 protein. D genes are given only for firm matches. Only some rows state a clone size, as once, few, many or a class for expanded clones.

TRBV9	TRBJ1-5	NA	NA	TGTGCCAGCAGCTTCGGGGGAGGGGATCGGCCCCAGCATTTT	CASSFGGGDRPQHF
TRBV19	TRBJ1-4	TRBD1	few	TGTGCCAGTAGTCCGAAGGGACAGCGGAATGAAAAACTGTTTTTT	CASSPKGQRNEKLFF
TRBV6-5	TRBJ1-3	NA	NA	TGTGCCAGCAGGACAGAGGGAAACACCATATATTTT	CASRTEGNTIYF
TRBV3-1/TRBV3-2	TRBJ2-1	TRBD2	NA	TGTGCCAGCAGCCCCGGACTAGCGGGGGCCAATGAGCAGTTCTTC	CASSPGLAGANEQFF
TRBV3-1/TRBV3-2	TRBJ2-6	NA	NA	TGTGCCAGTGGGAGCTCTGGGGCCAACGTCCTGACTTTC	CASGSSGANVLTF
TRBV29-1	TRBJ2-3	TRBD2	NA	TGCAGCGTTGAGGCGGTCGATGGGCGGGAGTTTTCGGCAGATACGCAGTATTTT	CSVEAVDGREFSADTQYF
TRBV28	TRBJ1-2	NA	NA	TGTGCCAGCAGTTTGGGTACGCCCGGGGGCTACACCTTC	CASSLGTPGGYTF
TRBV6-2/TRBV6-3	TRBJ2-7	TRBD1	NA	TGTGCCAGCAGTCCGAACAGGGGCCCTTCAGTCTACGAGCAGTACTTC	CASSPNRGPSVYEQYF
TRBV18	TRBJ1-2	TRBD1	NA	TGTGCCAGCTCACCTGACAGGGACCGCTATGGCTACACCTTC	CASSPDRDRYGYTF
TRBV28	TRBJ1-6	NA	once	TGTGCCAGCAGTTTCGGGACTTCGGATTCACCCCTCCACTTT	CASSFGTSDSPLHF
TRBV6-5	TRBJ1-5	NA	NA	TGTGCCAGCGAGGAGACAGAGCTCCAGCATTTT	CASEETELQHF
TRBV5-4	TRBJ1-2	NA	NA	TGTGCCAGCAGCTTGGGCAGGGCCTATGGCTACACCTTC	CASSLGRAYGYTF
TRBV15	TRBJ1-2	NA	NA	TGTGCCACCAGCAGAGATAACAGGGTAGCGAGAGGCTACACCTTC	CATSRDNRVARGYTF
TRBV3-1/TRBV3-2	TRBJ2-2	TRBD2	NA	TGTGCCAGCAGCCAAGCAACGGGGGGGGACACCGGGGAGCTGTTTTTT	CASSQATGGDTGELFF
TRBV10-3	TRBJ2-5	TRBD2	NA	TGTGCCATCGGCCGGAGCGGGAGACAAGAGACCCAGTACTTC	CAIGRSGRQETQYF
TRBV27	TRBJ2-1	TRBD2	NA	TGTGCCAGCAGATTAGCGGGAGTTGCTCATGAGCAGTTCTTC	CASRLAGVAHEQFF
TRBV7-8	TRBJ2-3	TRBD2	NA	TGTGCCAGCACCCCAGCGGGAGTAAGCACAGATACGCAGTATTTT	CASTPAGVSTDTQYF
TRBV11-3	TRBJ1-4	TRBD1	NA	TGTGCCAGCAGCTTAAGGACAGGGTCCGATGAAAAACTGTTTTTT	CASSLRTGSDEKLFF
TRBV7-2	TRBJ2-3	TRBD2	once	TGTGCCAGCAGCTTACGGGCGGGACTAGCGGGGGGTAGAGGGGATACGCAGTATTTT	CASSLRAGLAGGRGDTQYF
TRBV5-4	TRBJ1-3	NA	NA	TGTGCCAGCAGCTTGCCGCTTCCAGGGGCCTCTGGAAACACCATATATTTT	CASSLPLPGASGNTIYF
TRBV7-9	TRBJ1-1	NA	NA	TGTGCCAGCAGCCCCCCGTGGGGCAGGACCACTGAAGCTTTCTTT	CASSPPWGRTTEAFF
TRBV10-3	TRBJ1-2	NA	NA	TGTGCCATCAAGCACACACAGGGTGGCTATGGCTACACCTTC	CAIKHTQGGYGYTF
TRBV6-2/TRBV6-3	TRBJ1-1	NA	few	TGTGCCAGCAGTTCCCCGGGAGGGTTGATTGACACTGAAGCTTTCTTT	CASSSPGGLIDTEAFF
TRBV4-3	TRBJ1-2	NA	NA	TGCGCCAGCAGCCAAGACGAACGGAGACTCTATGGCTACACCTTC	CASSQDERRLYGYTF
TRBV6-5	TRBJ1-4	TRBD1	NA	TGTGCCAGCAGTTACTCGGGACAGGCCAATGAAAAACTGTTTTTT	CASSYSGQANEKLFF
TRBV7-2	TRBJ1-5	NA	NA	TGTGCCAGCAGCTTAGCGCGGGCCAGCAATCAGCCCCAGCATTTT	CASSLARASNQPQHF
TRBV30	TRBJ1-4	TRBD1	once	TGTGCCTGGCGGAAACTCGGACAGGGGGTTAACGAAAAACTGTTTTTT	CAWRKLGQGVNEKLFF
TRBV14	TRBJ2-7	TRBD1	NA	TGTGCCAGCAGCCAAGTGACAGGGAGCTCCTACGAGCAGTACTTC	CASSQVTGSSYEQYF
TRBV24-1	TRBJ1-1	NA	NA	TGTGCCACCAGTGACCCCGGGACGGGAGGAACTGAAGCTTTCTTT	CATSDPGTGGTEAFF
TRBV4-1	TRBJ2-5	TRBD1	NA	TGCGCCAGCAGTAGAGGGACAGGGGATGGAGAGACCCAGTACTTC	CASSRGTGDGETQYF
TRBV10-1	TRBJ1-3	NA	NA	TGCGCCAGCACCCCGGGGACTGGAAACACCATATATTTT	CASTPGTGNTIYF
TRBV5-1	TRBJ1-1	NA	NA	TGCGCCAGCAGCCACTCATCAGGGAACACTGAAGCTTTCTTT	CASSHSSGNTEAFF
TRBV5-8	TRBJ1-5	TRBD1	once	TGTGCCAGCAGCTTCGACAGGGCACGGCCCCAGCATTTT	CASSFDRARPQHF
TRBV4-3	TRBJ2-3	NA	NA	TGCGCCAGCAGCCAAGATCCCAGCGGCACAGATACGCAGTATTTT	CASSQDPSGTDTQYF
TRBV6-5	TRBJ2-7	TRBD2	NA	TGTGCCAGCAGTTCTTGGGGGGGATTCTCCTACGAGCAGTACTTC	CASSSWGGFSYEQYF
TRBV5-1	TRBJ1-4	TRBD1	few	TGCGCCAGCAGCCCACGGACAGGGGATAGAAAACTGTTTTTT	CASSPRTGDRKLFF
TRBV27	TRBJ1-2	NA	NA	TGTGCCAGCAGACCTCAGGGAAAAGGTGGCTACACCTTC	CASRPQGKGGYTF
TRBV5-1	TRBJ1-3	NA	NA	TGCGCCAGCAGCTTGCAGGAAGCTATTTCTGGAAACACCATATATTTT	CASSLQEAISGNTIYF
TRBV6-2/TRBV6-3	TRBJ2-5	NA	NA	TGTGCCAGCAGTACTCTAACAAAGGGGTACCAAGAGACCCAGTACTTC	CASSTLTKGYQETQYF
TRBV9	TRBJ2-2	NA	NA	TGTGCCAGCAGCGTCAATCCGGGGGCCGGGGAGCTGTTTTTT	CASSVNPGAGELFF
TRBV30	TRBJ1-5	TRBD1	once	TGTGCCTGGAGTGAAACAGGGGGGCATCAGCCCCAGCATTTT	CAWSETGGHQPQHF
TRBV29-1	TRBJ2-6	NA	NA	TGCAGCGTTGAAGACAGGTTTGGGGCCAACGTCCTGACTTTC	CSVEDRFGANVLTF
TRBV7-2	TRBJ1-2	TRBD1	NA	TGTGCCAGCAGCAACCAGGGGGCAGGATATGGCTACACCTTC	CASSNQGAGYGYTF